The 20 T cell receptor beta chains below come from one sample, sequenced in a study of T-cell reconstitution after alpha-beta-depleted transplantation in children. This sample's TCRbeta library carried unique molecular identifier barcodes. TCRdb re-called the PCR reads through MiXCR, storing one row per CDR3 protein. The repertoire holds about 600,000 distinct CDR3 sequences, with roughly a tenth as singletons. The sequencing here drew on PBMCs from the stem cell graft donor, taken from the stem cell graft. All receptors come from a human donor who donated a stem cell graft to a child with acute myeloid leukemia.

This chain uses TRBV7-2 with TRBJ1-1, with a tentative D call TRBD1 (5 bases). Germline V CDR1 and CDR2: SGHTA, FQGNSA. This CDR3 is built from 15 residues. V dropped 5 bases and J dropped 10 bases, with 23 bases sitting between them. The CDR3 bases are TGTGCCAGCAGCCCCACTGGAACGGGGGGACTAGGAGCTTTCTTT. Amino acids: CASSPTGTGGLGAFF.

This clonotype was seen more than once but under ten times. V and J are TRBV7-3 and TRBJ2-1, with 8 bases matching TRBD2. After removal of 8 bases from V and 2 bases from J, the junction contained 11 bases not matched to a gene. The CDR3 length is 16 residues. Germline lookup yields CDR1 SGHTA and CDR2 FQGTGA. The CDR3 sequence: CASSDLTSDTYNEQFF. The CDR3 nucleotides are TGTGCCAGCTCCGATTTGACTAGCGACACCTACAATGAGCAGTTCTTC.

The table lists this clonotype with a few counts. The rearrangement uses TRBV5-1 and TRBJ2-1, with D possibly TRBD2 on 5 matching bases. The CDR3 totals 15 residues. The V gene lost 4 bases and the J gene lost 3 bases, with 14 bases spanning the gap. CDR1 SGHRS and CDR2 YFSETQ come from the germline V gene. For the CDR3, the DNA is TGCGCCAGCAGCGACCGGGGTAGTGACTACAATGAGCAGTTCTTC. This codes for CASSDRGSDYNEQFF.

This clonotype was seen a few times. This chain links TRBV5-1 with TRBJ2-1, with 12 bases identical to TRBD2. There are 18 residues in the CDR3. The germline gives CDR1 SGHRS, CDR2 YFSETQ. Trimming at V came to 6 bases and at J to 3 bases, leaving 13 bases not matched to a gene. The CDR3 DNA reads as TGCGCCAGCACCCACTGGGGGGCTAGCGGGAGGGACTACAATGAGCAGTTCTTC. It yields the protein CASTHWGASGRDYNEQFF. The full variable domain, rest sourced from reference TRBV5-1 and TRBJ2-1, is KAGVTQTPRYLIKTRGQQVTLSCSPISGHRSVSWYQQTPGQGLQFLFEYFSETQRNKGNFPGRFSGRQFSNSRSEMNVSTLELGDSALYLCASTHWGASGRDYNEQFFGPGTRLTVL.

This clonotype was detected many times. V usage is TRBV29-1 and J usage is TRBJ1-2; D not resolved. Trimming pared 4 bases from V and 2 bases from J, leaving 11 bases between. This CDR3 is built from 13 residues. Germline V gene sequence: CDR1 SQVTM, CDR2 ANQGSEA. CDR3 coding DNA: TGCAGCGTTGGTTCGGGATCCAACTATGGCTACACCTTC. Its protein is CSVGSGSNYGYTF.

About this clonotype: A much larger clone sits a single nucleotide away, making a read error possible. The rearrangement links TRBV2 to TRBJ2-7; no definite D call. This CDR3 has 13 amino acids. V lost 5 bases to trimming and J lost 1 base, with 9 bases between them. In germline, CDR1 is SNHLY, CDR2 FYNNEI. DNA for the CDR3: TGTGCCAGCAGTCGGTCTATTTCCTACGAGCAGTACTTC. Amino acid sequence: CASSRSISYEQYF.

This clonotype was detected many times. The gene calls are TRBV5-1 and TRBJ2-7; 13 nucleotides line up with TRBD2. The length of the CDR3 is 15 residues. Trimming removed 4 bases from V and 3 bases from J; junction bases left unmatched: 4. In germline, CDR1 is SGHRS, CDR2 YFSETQ. The CDR3 loop is CASSTGTSGNYEQYF. As DNA, the CDR3 is TGCGCCAGCAGCACCGGGACTAGCGGGAACTACGAGCAGTACTTC.

On this clonotype: Since no conserved phenylalanine or tryptophan closes the CDR3, a read error is the likely cause. Because the CDR3's place on the DNA is in doubt, the DNA is left out and the CDR3 is given as listed by TCRdb. V is TRBV20-1 and J is TRBJ2-1. The CDR3 has 9 amino acids, counting both end residues. Germline V CDR1 and CDR2: DFQATT, SNEGSKA (reference sequence). CDR3 loop: CRARDSFLV.

This clonotype was found many times. The J gene is TRBJ2-7, the V gene TRBV20-1; TRBD2 matches 7 bases. The CDR3 spans 15 residues. V dropped 0 bases and J dropped 2; count of bases not matched to a gene: 7. Germline V lookup: CDR1 DFQATT, CDR2 SNEGSKA (reference sequence). Here the CDR3 DNA reads TGCAGTGCTAGAGATACTGCTAGCGGTACCTACGAGCAGTACTTC. This gives the protein CSARDTASGTYEQYF.

The chain employs TRBV5-1 and TRBJ2-2; D ambiguous. In germline, CDR1 is SGHRS, CDR2 YFSETQ. The CDR3 loop spans 15 amino acids. Trimming took 0 bases from V and 0 from J, leaving 6 bases between them. CDR3 in amino acids: CASSLDPTNTGELFF. The DNA of the CDR3 is TGCGCCAGCAGCTTGGACCCAACGAACACCGGGGAGCTGTTTTTT.

V is TRBV3-1 and J is TRBJ2-5; 10 nucleotides align to TRBD1. Unmatched junction bases numbered 7, after V lost 5 bases and J lost 1 base. Per the germline V gene, CDR1 is LGHDT and CDR2 is YNNKEL (reference sequence). This CDR3 has 16 amino acids. CDR3 sequence: CASSVGQGVPQETQYF. In DNA form, the CDR3 reads TGTGCCAGCAGCGTAGGACAGGGGGTCCCCCAAGAGACCCAGTACTTC.

This clonotype occurred a few times. V is TRBV3-1 and J is TRBJ2-7, with D unresolved. This CDR3 has 15 amino acids. The V gene's germline CDR1 is LGHDT and CDR2 YNNKEL (reference sequence). Trimming stripped 1 base from V and 2 bases from J, with 12 bases between. The CDR3 reads CASSQVWGWAYEQYF. The CDR3 DNA reads TGTGCCAGCAGCCAAGTCTGGGGTTGGGCCTACGAGCAGTACTTC.

This clonotype has just a few counts. V is TRBV7-2 and J is TRBJ2-7, with 9 bases aligning to TRBD1. In germline, CDR1 is SGHTA, CDR2 FQGNSA. V lost 5 bases and J lost 4; bases outside the gene matches: 9. This CDR3 has 15 amino acids. This CDR3 reads CASSLRDRDLYEQYF. Written as DNA, the CDR3 is TGTGCCAGCAGCCTCCGGGACAGGGATCTGTACGAGCAGTACTTC.

This clonotype has a count of ten or more. DNA of the CDR3: TGTGCCAGCAGCTCTGGAGTGGGTTTCACAGATACGCAGTATTTT. Protein sequence: CASSSGVGFTDTQYF. The chain couples TRBV7-3 to TRBJ2-3, with D uncertain. CDR3 length: 15 residues. Germline-derived CDR1 and CDR2 are SGHTA and FQGTGA. The V end lost 4 bases, the J end lost 2 bases, and 13 bases lay between the germline ends.

This clonotype has at least ten counts. One end of the junction fails to match germline, which may point to a read error. This chain connects TRBV3-1 to TRBJ2-5; perhaps TRBD2 as D (6 bases). CDR3 length: 17 residues. The germline gives CDR1 LGHDT, CDR2 YNNKEL (reference sequence). CDR3 coding DNA: TGTGCCAGCAACCAAGATATTTCGTTGGGGGGCCAAGAGACCCAGTACTTC. Its translation: CASNQDISLGGQETQYF.

As for this clonotype: A single base separates this from a much larger clone, so it may be a read error. The V and J genes are TRBV25-1 and TRBJ2-7; TRBD2 matches 8 bases. Germline V CDR1 and CDR2: MGHDK, SYGVNS. This CDR3 contains 14 residues. The CDR3 loop reads CSSSGSGSEYEQYF. The CDR3 DNA sequence: TGTTCCAGCAGTGGAAGCGGGAGTGAGTACGAGCAGTACTTC.

This clonotype turned up a few times. The chain is built from TRBV4-3 and TRBJ2-2; weak D call: TRBD2 (6 bases). Germline V gives CDR1 LGHNA, CDR2 YSLEER. Trimming pared 0 bases from V and 3 bases from J, leaving 11 bases between. The CDR3 has 16 amino acids. The chain's CDR3 is CASSQDTGSYTGELFF. CDR3 sequence (DNA): TGCGCCAGCAGCCAAGACACCGGGAGCTACACCGGGGAGCTGTTTTTT.

The chain recombines TRBV5-1 with TRBJ2-6, with 8 positions matching TRBD2. The V gene end was trimmed by 4 bases and the J gene end by 0 bases; junction bases not matched to a gene: 9. CDR1 and CDR2 from the germline V gene are SGHRS and YFSETQ. The CDR3 covers 18 residues. DNA for the CDR3: TGCGCCAGCAGCCCCGGGGGGGGCGCCCGCTCTGGGGCCAACGTCCTGACTTTC. Its translation is CASSPGGGARSGANVLTF.

This clonotype showed up many times. The chain is built from TRBV28 and TRBJ2-4; TRBD2 matches 7 bases. Germline V gene sequence: CDR1 MDHEN, CDR2 SYDVKM. CDR3 size: 15 residues. J was trimmed by 9 bases and V by 6 bases; bases with no gene match: 14. CDR3 sequence reads: CASRALGEGRSIQYF. CDR3 nucleotide sequence: TGTGCCAGCAGGGCGCTAGGGGAGGGGAGGAGCATTCAGTACTTC.

The rearrangement links TRBV28 to TRBJ2-1; D unclear. The CDR3 sequence is 13 residues long. Germline lookup yields CDR1 MDHEN and CDR2 SYDVKM. V was clipped by 6 bases and J by 5 bases, with 11 bases between them. In nucleotides, the CDR3 is TGTGCCAGCAGCGAACCTCAAAACAATGAGCAGTTCTTC. It codes for CASSEPQNNEQFF.